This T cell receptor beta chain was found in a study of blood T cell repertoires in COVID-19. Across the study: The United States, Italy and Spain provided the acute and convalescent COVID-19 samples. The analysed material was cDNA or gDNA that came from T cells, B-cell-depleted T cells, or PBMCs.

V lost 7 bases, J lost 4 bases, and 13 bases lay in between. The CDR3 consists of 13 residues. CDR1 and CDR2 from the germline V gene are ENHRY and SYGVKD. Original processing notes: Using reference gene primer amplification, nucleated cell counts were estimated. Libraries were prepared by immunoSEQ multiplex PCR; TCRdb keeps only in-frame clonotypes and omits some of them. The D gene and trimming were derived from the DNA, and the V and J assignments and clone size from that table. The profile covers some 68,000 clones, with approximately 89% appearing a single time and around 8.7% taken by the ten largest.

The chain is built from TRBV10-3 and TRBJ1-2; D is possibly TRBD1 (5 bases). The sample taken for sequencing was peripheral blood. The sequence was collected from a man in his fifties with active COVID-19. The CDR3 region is CAINGGGVYGYTF. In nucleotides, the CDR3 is TGTGCCATCAATGGAGGAGGGGTCTATGGCTACACCTTC.